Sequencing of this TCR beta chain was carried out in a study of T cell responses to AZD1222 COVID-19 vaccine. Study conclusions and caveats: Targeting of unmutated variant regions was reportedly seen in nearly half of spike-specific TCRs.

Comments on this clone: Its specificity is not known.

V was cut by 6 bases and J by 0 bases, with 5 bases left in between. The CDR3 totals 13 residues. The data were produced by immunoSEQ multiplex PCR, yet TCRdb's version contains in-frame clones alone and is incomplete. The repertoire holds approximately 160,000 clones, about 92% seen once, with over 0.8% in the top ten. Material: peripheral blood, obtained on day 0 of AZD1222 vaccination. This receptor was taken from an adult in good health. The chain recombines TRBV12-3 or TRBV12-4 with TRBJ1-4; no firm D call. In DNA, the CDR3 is TGTGCCAGCAGCCGATCAACTAATGAAAAACTGTTTTTT. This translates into CASSRSTNEKLFF.